This T cell receptor beta chain was identified in a study of blood T cell repertoires in COVID-19. The overall study: Some COVID-19 samples were acute and others convalescent; all came from the United States, Italy and Spain.

Clones were sequenced by immunoSEQ multiplex PCR, and TCRdb holds only the in-frame ones, with some missing. The sample holds some 220,000 clones, 75% to 85% seen once. The length of the CDR3 is 15 residues. Germline values: CDR1 KGHDR, CDR2 SFDVKD. The V segment lost 3 bases and the J segment 5 bases; nucleotides outside the gene matches: 4. The TCR originated in a human donor in a cohort sampled during active COVID-19. The chain couples TRBV24-1 to TRBJ2-1; 9 bases line up with TRBD1. The sequencing sample was made of peripheral blood. CDR3 region: CATSDPRDRDNEQFF. The DNA of the CDR3 is TGTGCCACCAGTGATCCCCGGGACAGGGACAATGAGCAGTTCTTC.